One sample yielded the 5 T cell receptor beta chains listed below, sequenced in a study of T cells in Graves' hyperthyroidism and ophthalmopathy. TCR beta CDR3 regions were amplified from RNA. The HTBI set primed first-round TCR CDR3 RT-PCR. TCRdb re-analysed the multiplex PCR reads in MiXCR, keeping a single row per CDR3 protein. The table lists over 650,000 distinct CDR3 sequences, about 45% of them singletons. Sequencing was performed on peripheral blood or thyroid tissue (not recorded which). The receptors come from an adult man with Graves' disease, either hyperthyroidism or ophthalmopathy (not recorded which).

This clonotype has at least ten counts. The chain uses TRBV12-3 or TRBV12-4 and TRBJ1-2; the D gene is possibly TRBD1 (6 bases). Trimming left V 6 bases short and J 7 bases short, with 15 bases between. The CDR3 is 13 residues long. The chain's CDR3 is CASSFSGAGGYTF. CDR3 nucleotide sequence: TGTGCCAGCAGCTTTTCAGGGGCTGGTGGCTACACCTTC.

This chain uses TRBV12-3 or TRBV12-4 with TRBJ1-4; a weak D match, TRBD1 (5 bases). The CDR3 has 15 amino acids. Deletions cut 1 base from V and 11 bases from J, with 17 bases between. The CDR3 DNA reads TGTGCCAGCAGTTTAGTTACCCAGGGAGGAGGTAAACTGTTTTTT. It specifies CASSLVTQGGGKLFF.

The gene calls are TRBV4-2 and TRBJ1-1, with D unclear. The CDR3 contains 13 residues. V was cut by 0 bases and J by 6 bases, with 8 bases left in between. Per germline, CDR1 LGHNA and CDR2 YNFKEQ. In DNA, the CDR3 is TGTGCCAGCAGCCAAGATTTGGCTTCTGAAGCTTTCTTT. As protein: CASSQDLASEAFF.

V usage is TRBV20-1 and J usage is TRBJ1-5; 10 nucleotides align to TRBD1. Per germline, CDR1 DFQATT and CDR2 SNEGSKA (reference sequence). This CDR3 has 18 amino acids. J lost 0 bases, V lost 6 bases, and 14 bases had no gene match. CDR3 DNA sequence: TGCAGTGCCCACACTTACAGGACAGGGGGATTTAGCAATCAGCCCCAGCATTTT. This codes for CSAHTYRTGGFSNQPQHF.

This clonotype was observed a handful of times. The rearrangement links TRBV7-2 to TRBJ1-2; D possibly corresponds to TRBD1 (6 bases). The germline V gene has CDR1 SGHTA and CDR2 FQGNSA. V lost 6 bases and J lost 4, with 15 bases in between. This CDR3 spans 14 amino acids. The CDR3 DNA reads TGTGCCAGCAGTAGGGGGGTTGGTGGCTATGGCTACACCTTC. This gives the protein CASSRGVGGYGYTF.